Following are 10 T cell receptor beta chains from one sample sequenced in a study of cytomegalovirus exposure and HLA in healthy donors. The PCR made use of 60 Vbeta and 13 Jbeta primers. Only in-frame clones appear in the TCRdb table, and some are missing; sequencing was by immunoSEQ multiplex PCR. The sample holds roughly 200,000 clones, around 80% seen once. Source material: PBMCs. The receptors were gathered from a woman aged 35 to 49 in good health and CMV-seronegative.

This clone has a handful of counts. The rearrangement links TRBV6-1 to TRBJ2-7; tentatively, D is TRBD1 (5 bases). The CDR3 is 15 amino acids. The germline gives CDR1 MNHNS, CDR2 SASEGT. With 3 bases removed from V and 3 bases from J, the gap between germline ends came to 15 bases. The CDR3, as DNA: TGTGCCAGCAGTGATCTACAGGTGAATATCTACGAGCAGTACTTC. It is translated as CASSDLQVNIYEQYF.

This sequence joins TRBV6-1 and TRBJ2-7, with D possibly TRBD2 on 6 matching bases. The ends were cut back, 2 bases at V and 3 bases at J, with 11 bases in the middle. This CDR3 contains 14 residues. The germline V gene encodes CDR1 MNHNS and CDR2 SASEGT. CDR3 in DNA: TGTGCCAGCAGTGAAAGAAGGACTAACTACGAGCAGTACTTC. This sequence encodes CASSERRTNYEQYF.

V and J are TRBV7-8 and TRBJ1-2, with a tentative D call TRBD1 (6 bases). Germline lookup yields CDR1 SGHVS and CDR2 FQNEAQ. The CDR3 is made up of 14 amino acids. Trimming took 3 bases from V and 2 from J, leaving 10 bases between them. CDR3 amino acids: CASSLGDINYGYTF. CDR3 coding DNA: TGTGCCAGCAGCTTGGGGGACATAAACTATGGCTACACCTTC.

J is TRBJ2-3 and V is TRBV19, with 9 bases matching TRBD2. This CDR3 contains 16 residues. Trimming cost V 5 bases and J 0 bases; bases outside gene matches: 6. Germline V gene data show CDR1 as LNHDA and CDR2 as SQIVND (reference sequence). The CDR3 bases are TGTGCCAGTAGTCACAAGCGGGGGGCCAGCACAGATACGCAGTATTTT. Translating gives CASSHKRGASTDTQYF. Together with reference TRBV19 and TRBJ2-3, the CDR3 gives the full variable domain: DGGITQSPKYLFRKEGQNVTLSCEQNLNHDAMYWYRQDPGQGLRLIYYSQIVNDFQKGDIAEGYSVSREKKESFPLTVTSAQKNPTAFYLCASSHKRGASTDTQYFGPGTRLTVL.

The rearrangement joins TRBV5-1 to TRBJ1-2; weak D call: TRBD1 (6 bases). In germline, CDR1 is SGHRS, CDR2 YFSETQ. The V gene lost 5 bases and the J gene lost 7 bases, with 21 bases spanning the gap. This CDR3 contains 15 residues. CDR3 bases: TGCGCCAGCAGATCGAACCAGGGAGTAGGGGGTGGCTACACCTTC. Its translation: CASRSNQGVGGGYTF.

This clone turned up a few times. This CDR3 reads CASSSGGTTNEKLFF. CDR3 coding DNA: TGTGCCAGCAGCAGCGGAGGGACGACTAATGAAAAACTGTTTTTT. The rearrangement joins TRBV5-5 to TRBJ1-4, with D perhaps matching TRBD1 (5 bases). V lost 4 bases and J 2 bases, leaving 12 bases between the germline ends. Looked up from germline, CDR1 is SGHKS and CDR2 is YYEKEE (reference sequence). The CDR3 covers 15 residues. The whole variable domain, remainder taken from reference TRBV5-5 and TRBJ1-4, is DAGVTQSPTHLIKTRGQQVTLRCSPISGHKSVSWYQQVLGQGPQFIFQYYEKEERGRGNFPDRFSARQFPNYSSELNVNALLLGDSALYLCASSSGGTTNEKLFFGSGTQLSVL.

This chain uses TRBV6-1 with TRBJ2-1; a possible D gene is TRBD1 (6 bases). The V end lost 0 bases, the J end lost 10 bases, and 13 bases lay between the germline ends. The CDR3 runs to 14 residues. The germline V gene encodes CDR1 MNHNS and CDR2 SASEGT. CDR3 DNA sequence: TGTGCCAGCAGTGAAGCGGTCAGGGGTCGCGAGCAGTTCTTC. This gives the protein CASSEAVRGREQFF.

The chain recombines TRBV7-9 with TRBJ1-2; D not resolved. Per germline, CDR1 SEHNR and CDR2 FQNEAQ (reference sequence). CDR3 length equals 12 residues. V was clipped by 6 bases and J by 8 bases, with 13 bases between them. CDR3 in amino acids: CASSLGALGYTF. CDR3 DNA: TGTGCCAGCAGTCTGGGCGCTTTAGGCTACACCTTC.

The chain has TRBV19 and TRBJ1-2; 7 nucleotides line up with TRBD1. V trimming: 3 bases; J trimming: 2 bases; junction bases outside the gene matches: 15. Germline V lookup: CDR1 LNHDA, CDR2 SQIVND (reference sequence). The CDR3 sequence is 18 residues long. CDR3 sequence reads: CASSIEGDSRVWNYGYTF. CDR3 nucleotides: TGTGCCAGTAGTATTGAAGGGGACAGTCGAGTGTGGAACTATGGCTACACCTTC.

The chain links TRBV14 to TRBJ2-7; D gene unclear. The CDR3 loop spans 15 amino acids. Germline V gene data show CDR1 as SGHDN and CDR2 as FVKESK. Between the trimmed V and J ends, which lost 0 bases and 2 bases, there was a span of 11 bases. The CDR3 DNA reads TGTGCCAGCAGCCAAGATCTTGTCAGTACCTACGAGCAGTACTTC. Translated: CASSQDLVSTYEQYF. The entire variable domain, with the rest obtained from reference TRBV14 and TRBJ2-7, is as follows: EAGVTQFPSHSVIEKGQTVTLRCDPISGHDNLYWYRRVMGKEIKFLLHFVKESKQDESGMPNNRFLAERTGGTYSTLKVQPAELEDSGVYFCASSQDLVSTYEQYFGPGTRLTVT.